The present TCR beta chain was sequenced within a study of identical twins. Study findings and constraints: Conclusions relied on cross-sectional statistical analysis, not following the same donors.

A universal primer binding site was introduced by template switching. The final cDNA contained unique molecular identifiers. Using its own MiXCR run on the 5' RACE reads, TCRdb lists one record per CDR3 protein. The sample shows under 900,000 distinct CDR3 sequences, 12% of them seen only once. This clonotype was observed many times. No antigen is known for it. The CDR3 sequence is 17 residues long. V was cut by 2 bases and J by 6 bases, with 20 bases left in between. CDR1 MNHEY and CDR2 SVGAGI come from the germline V gene. The sample was also reused in another study, on yellow fever vaccine responses in identical twins. Per that study: Reportedly, twins' vaccine T cell responses looked partly convergent and partly personalized.

This receptor was obtained from a young woman in good health. The rearrangement joins TRBV6-5 to TRBJ2-1; D may be TRBD1 or TRBD2 (5 bases each). The specimen sequenced was PBMCs. The CDR3 loop reads CASSYRDPTLRRNEQFF. CDR3 DNA sequence: TGTGCCAGCAGTTACCGGGACCCCACGTTACGGCGCAATGAGCAGTTCTTC.